The TCR beta chain under discussion was sequenced for a study of T cells in tumors and immune-related adverse events. In germline, CDR1 is MGHRA, CDR2 YSYEKL. The CDR3 runs 17 residues. Germline trimming cut 4 bases from V and 0 bases from J; bases unmatched to any gene: 9. Assay: immunoSEQ multiplex PCR; the TCRdb copy retains only in-frame clones and omits some. The repertoire holds around 10,000 clones, with 92% as singletons. The genes are TRBV4-1 and TRBJ2-3, with 8 bases matching TRBD1. The source is a female donor with metastatic renal cell carcinoma. The sample here was lymph node tissue, taken from a patient treated with anti-PD-1 therapy. DNA for the CDR3: TGCGCCAGCAGCCGGATGGGACGGACAGGGAGCACAGATACGCAGTATTTT. Its translation is CASSRMGRTGSTDTQYF.